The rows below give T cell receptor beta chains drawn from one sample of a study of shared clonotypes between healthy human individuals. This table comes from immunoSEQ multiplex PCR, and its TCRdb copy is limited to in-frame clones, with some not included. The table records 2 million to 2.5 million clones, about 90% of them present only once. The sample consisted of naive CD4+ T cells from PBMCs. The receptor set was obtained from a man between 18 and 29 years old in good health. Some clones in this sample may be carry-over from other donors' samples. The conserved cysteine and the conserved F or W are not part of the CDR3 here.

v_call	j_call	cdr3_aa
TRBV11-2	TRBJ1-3	ASRRPSSGNTIY
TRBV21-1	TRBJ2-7	ASSKAGDRVSCEGQY
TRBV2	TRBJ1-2	ASIRSPQGYGYT
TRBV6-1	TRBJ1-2	ASTTASVYT
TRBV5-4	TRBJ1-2	ASSLEAASYGYT
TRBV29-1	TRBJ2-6	SVRGANVLT
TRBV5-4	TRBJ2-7	ASSPSGRIGGSYEQY
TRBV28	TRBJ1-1	ASTMNTEAF
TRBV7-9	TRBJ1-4	ASSLYAAGDEKLF
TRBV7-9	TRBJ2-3	ASSHYSTWGDTQY
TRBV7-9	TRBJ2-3	ASSLGLAGAGDTQY
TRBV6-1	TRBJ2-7	ASRETGTDEQY
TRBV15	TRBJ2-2	ATSRRVNTGELF
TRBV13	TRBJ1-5	ASSQSRTGGLDQPQH
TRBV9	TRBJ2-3	ASSVETGRNTQY
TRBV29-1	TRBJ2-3	SARLASSTDTQY
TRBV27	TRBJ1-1	ASSSNRQVLNTEAF
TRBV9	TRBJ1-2	ASSAGPTNYGYT
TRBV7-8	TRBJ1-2	ASSLRLGTLSLAYT
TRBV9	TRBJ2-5	ASSVGVDRGETQY
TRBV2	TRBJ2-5	ASSGTSGSLETQY
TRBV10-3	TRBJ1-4	AISAIENEKLF
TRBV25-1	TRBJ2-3	ASSEGGTSRGTDTQY
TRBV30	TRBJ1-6	AWSAGRSPLH
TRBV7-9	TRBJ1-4	ASSLAYRQETNEKLF
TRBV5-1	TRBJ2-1	ASSLVTGGPRNEQF
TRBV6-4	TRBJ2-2	ASSGGQGEAGELF
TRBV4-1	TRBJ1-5	ASSTGGPNQPQH
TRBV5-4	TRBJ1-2	ASSPSPLSASYT
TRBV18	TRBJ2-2	ASSPVGSGGTGELF
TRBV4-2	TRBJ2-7	ASSQDNRGYEQY
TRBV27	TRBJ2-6	ASSFQGGANVLT
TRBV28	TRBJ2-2	ASIRAGTTGELF
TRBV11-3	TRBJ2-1	ASSYRDRNYNEQF
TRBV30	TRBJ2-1	AWSATRRLAGSPSYNEQF
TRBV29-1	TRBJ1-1	SANRDRGSGTEAF
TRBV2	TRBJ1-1	ASSRQGVGVTEAF
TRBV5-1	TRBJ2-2	ASSFTAAGELF
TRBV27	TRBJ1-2	ASSPRTDSYGYT
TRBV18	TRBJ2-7	ASSPGPRGSEQY
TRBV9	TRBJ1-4	ASSAQGGYEKLF
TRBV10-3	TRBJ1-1	AISESPRVNTEAF
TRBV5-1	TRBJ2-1	ASSFLASGNFYNEQF
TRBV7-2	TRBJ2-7	ASSTGYGTSYEQY
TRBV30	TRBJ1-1	AWSVLGARRAF
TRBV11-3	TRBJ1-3	ASSVRGESGNTIY
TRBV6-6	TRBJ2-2	ASRYTGELF
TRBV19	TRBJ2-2	ASSIRTVNTGELF
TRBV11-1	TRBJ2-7	ASSLGSSGGTYEQY
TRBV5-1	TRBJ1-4	ASSLAPYQDAEKLF
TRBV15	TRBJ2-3	ATSVREGTDTQY
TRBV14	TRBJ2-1	ASSQERGLAYNEQF
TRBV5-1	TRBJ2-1	ASSLRDIDNEQF
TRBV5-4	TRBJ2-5	ASSLPGTGGTQY